Listed below are T cell receptor beta chains from one sample, sequenced in a study of T-cell memory formation after mild COVID-19. In TCRdb, the 5' RACE reads were re-called with MiXCR into one record per CDR3 protein. Of fewer than 650,000 distinct CDR3 sequences listed, roughly 22% are singletons. The sequenced material came from PBMCs or a T cell subset sorted from them (not recorded which). These receptors were taken from an adult woman who had mild COVID-19 (a few samples of this study predate the infection). Cell type and time point are not known. CDR3s include the opening cysteine and the closing phenylalanine or tryptophan. D genes are given only for firm matches. Part of the rows lack a size; the others show once, few, many or a class for expanded clones.

clone_size j_call d_call v_call cdr3_aa cdr3_nt
- TRBJ2-2 TRBD1 TRBV12-3/TRBV12-4 CASSPTGMGYTGELFF TGTGCCAGCAGTCCGACAGGGATGGGGTACACCGGGGAGCTGTTTTTT
few TRBJ2-3 - TRBV7-9 CASSSILRGIADTQYF TGTGCCAGCAGCTCCATACTCCGGGGTATCGCAGATACGCAGTATTTT
- TRBJ2-1 - TRBV21-1 CASSKASGQGTPHEQFF TGTGCCAGCAGCAAAGCGTCCGGACAGGGGACCCCGCACGAGCAGTTCTTC
few TRBJ2-7 TRBD1 TRBV7-9 CASSSGDRGSYEQYF TGTGCCAGCAGCTCAGGGGACAGGGGGAGCTACGAGCAGTACTTC
few TRBJ1-3 - TRBV15 CATSRVRGSGNTIYF TGTGCCACCAGCAGAGTAAGGGGGTCTGGAAACACCATATATTTT
few TRBJ2-1 - TRBV5-6 CASSLFFGRFNEQFF TGTGCCAGCAGCTTGTTTTTCGGACGCTTCAATGAGCAGTTCTTC
few TRBJ1-1 TRBD1 TRBV3-1 CASSVYRGLANTEAFF TGTGCCAGCAGCGTGTACAGGGGATTGGCGAACACTGAAGCTTTCTTT
- TRBJ2-5 TRBD1 TRBV20-1 CSDYRGHQGQETQYF TGCAGTGACTACAGGGGGCATCAGGGACAAGAGACCCAGTACTTC
few TRBJ1-4 - TRBV15 CATSRGVTGYATNEKLFF TGTGCCACCAGCAGAGGGGTTACGGGGTATGCAACTAATGAAAAACTGTTTTTT
few TRBJ2-7 - TRBV5-1 CASRTGFQDEQYF TGCGCCAGCCGAACAGGGTTTCAGGACGAGCAGTACTTC
few TRBJ2-1 - TRBV6-6 CASSRGTEYNEQFF TGTGCCAGCAGTCGCGGGACAGAATACAATGAGCAGTTCTTC
few TRBJ1-5 - TRBV6-6 CAIGTTGYSNQPQHF TGTGCCATCGGGACTACCGGATATAGCAATCAGCCCCAGCATTTT
few TRBJ2-3 - TRBV19 CASSIHTGPPWDTQYF TGTGCCAGTAGTATTCACACGGGGCCTCCCTGGGATACGCAGTATTTT
few TRBJ1-5 - TRBV7-9 CASSPRDLNQPQHF TGTGCCAGCAGCCCCCGGGACCTCAATCAGCCCCAGCATTTT
- TRBJ1-6 - TRBV2 CASSEGRTNSPLHF TGTGCCAGCAGTGAGGGTCGGACCAATTCACCCCTCCACTTT
once TRBJ2-2 - TRBV20-1 CSARDGHRSNTGELFF TGCAGTGCTAGAGATGGGCACCGTTCAAACACCGGGGAGCTGTTTTTT
few TRBJ2-3 - TRBV6-2/TRBV6-3 CASSYGRVSTDTQYF TGTGCCAGCAGTTACGGACGGGTTAGCACAGATACGCAGTATTTT
- TRBJ2-1 TRBD2 TRBV9 CASSVVASGLDEQFF TGTGCCAGCAGCGTAGTCGCTAGCGGGCTGGATGAGCAGTTCTTC
- TRBJ1-3 - TRBV20-1 CSARGVSGNTIYF TGCAGTGCTAGAGGGGTCTCTGGAAACACCATATATTTT
many TRBJ2-7 - TRBV4-2 CASSQEMLLGEQYF TGTGCCAGCAGCCAAGAGATGCTTCTGGGCGAGCAGTACTTC